Listed below are T cell receptor beta chains from one sample, sequenced in a study of long-term antiretroviral therapy in people with HIV. Here immunoSEQ multiplex PCR was the method, and the copy in TCRdb shows in-frame clones only, minus some. The table records 25,000 or so clones, around 78% of them present only once. This specimen was unsorted PBMCs, taken 1.5 years before starting antiretroviral therapy. Receptors originate from a man aged 18 to 30 with HIV. CDR3s leave out the opening cysteine and the closing phenylalanine or tryptophan. Clone size is shown for a subset of rows, as once, few, many or a class of expanded clone.

V gene,clone size,J gene,CDR3 protein
TRBV9,-,TRBJ2-7,ASSSPAGTGLYEQY
TRBV19,-,TRBJ2-3,ASSAAGLAGADTQY
TRBV27,-,TRBJ2-7,ASSLDISYEQY
TRBV4-2,few,TRBJ2-7,ASSPRQGRFGEQY
TRBV6-4,few,TRBJ1-1,ASSDSNRGRVQ
TRBV19,-,TRBJ2-5,ASSKRGAPETQY
TRBV5-5,-,TRBJ2-7,ASTTTGIDRHEQY
TRBV7-9,-,TRBJ1-3,ASSLPARGSSGNTIY
TRBV6-5,-,TRBJ2-1,ASSPGGIEQF
TRBV18,-,TRBJ1-1,ASSPVGGTEAF
TRBV18,few,TRBJ2-7,ASSPRTGGHEQY
TRBV28,few,TRBJ1-2,ASSLWSGYT
TRBV30,-,TRBJ1-1,AWRGPGQRNTEAF
TRBV10-1,-,TRBJ2-1,ASSEDNYNEQF
TRBV19,-,TRBJ2-7,ASSTTGPYEQY
TRBV30,-,TRBJ1-2,AWGGVVGYT
TRBV28,-,TRBJ1-5,ASSLRVSNQPQH
TRBV30,-,TRBJ2-5,AWTAAGETQY
TRBV7-9,-,TRBJ1-2,ASSLGTLNGYT
TRBV2,-,TRBJ2-5,ASTGLAEPQETQY
TRBV4-3,-,TRBJ2-5,ASSQDNWGSGREETQY
TRBV18,-,TRBJ1-3,ASSPFGPDSSSGNTIY
TRBV7-9,-,TRBJ2-3,ATPRTESTDTQY
TRBV14,-,TRBJ2-6,ASSQDFGLGSGANVLT
TRBV5-1,-,TRBJ1-2,ASSLAPGAQYGYT
TRBV5-6,-,TRBJ1-2,ASSGTRDRGFYGYT
TRBV9,-,TRBJ2-5,ASSVGIRVSGRGETQY
TRBV7-2,-,TRBJ1-4,ASSDSRTNEKLF
TRBV4-1,few,TRBJ2-3,ASSQDMVGTDTQY
TRBV2,-,TRBJ1-4,ASGLQGMSNEKLF
TRBV7-8,few,TRBJ1-3,ASSLGSGQGGNTIY
TRBV23-1,-,TRBJ2-4,ASSPEPGLIAKNIQY
TRBV7-2,-,TRBJ2-7,ASSPDLTYEQY
TRBV5-4,-,TRBJ2-1,ASSPTSGRASSYNEQF
TRBV27,-,TRBJ1-6,ASRQGQGLYSPLH
TRBV9,-,TRBJ2-7,ASSVDRDYRGNLRYDEQY
TRBV2,-,TRBJ2-7,ASTPVPWSEQY
TRBV9,-,TRBJ1-4,ASSVGGGAETEKLF
TRBV2,few,TRBJ1-1,ASSYRGTEAF
TRBV5-1,-,TRBJ2-5,ASSWGLTGDPQETQY
TRBV28,-,TRBJ2-7,ASSSLTPRIYEQY
TRBV15,-,TRBJ2-7,ATSSFRTVSYEQY
TRBV19,-,TRBJ1-5,ASSITGGDLLKH
TRBV9,-,TRBJ2-2,ASSGGQSTGELF
TRBV6-1,-,TRBJ1-5,ASSAGQISNQPQH